Listed below are T cell receptor beta chains from one sample, sequenced in a study of cytomegalovirus exposure and HLA in healthy donors. Libraries were prepared by immunoSEQ multiplex PCR; TCRdb keeps only in-frame clonotypes and omits some of them. The sample records some 84,000 clones, approximately 78% being singletons. Sequenced input: PBMCs. The origin of the receptors is a male donor in good health and CMV-seropositive. CDR3s include the opening cysteine and the closing phenylalanine or tryptophan. Each record gives: clone size, V gene, J gene, D gene, CDR3 protein, CDR3 DNA. The D gene is left open where the match is weak. A clone size is listed for some rows: how often the clone was seen (once, few, many), or a class if it is expanded.

clone size: .
V gene: TRBV5-1
J gene: TRBJ2-1
D gene: .
CDR3 protein: CASSRLMDEQFF
CDR3 DNA: TGCGCCAGCAGCCGTCTAATGGATGAGCAGTTCTTC

clone size: .
V gene: TRBV11-2
J gene: TRBJ2-7
D gene: .
CDR3 protein: CASSLEWTVNYEQYF
CDR3 DNA: TGTGCCAGCAGCTTAGAATGGACAGTTAACTACGAGCAGTACTTC

clone size: .
V gene: TRBV7-8
J gene: TRBJ2-7
D gene: TRBD2
CDR3 protein: CASSLGLAEGPDEQYF
CDR3 DNA: TGTGCCAGCAGCCTGGGACTAGCGGAAGGGCCCGACGAGCAGTACTTC

clone size: .
V gene: TRBV27
J gene: TRBJ1-4
D gene: .
CDR3 protein: CASSLRGAAGGMFF
CDR3 DNA: TGTGCCAGCAGTTTAAGAGGGGCGGCTGGGGGGATGTTTTTT

clone size: .
V gene: TRBV9
J gene: TRBJ2-3
D gene: .
CDR3 protein: CASSSIGGGTQYF
CDR3 DNA: TGTGCCAGCAGCTCAATCGGGGGAGGTACGCAGTATTTT

clone size: .
V gene: TRBV7-9
J gene: TRBJ1-6
D gene: TRBD1
CDR3 protein: CASSLTRQGASSPLHF
CDR3 DNA: TGTGCCAGCAGCTTAACGAGACAGGGGGCCAGTTCACCCCTCCACTTT

clone size: .
V gene: TRBV19
J gene: TRBJ2-5
D gene: TRBD2
CDR3 protein: CASSMPSGVRETQYF
CDR3 DNA: TGTGCCAGTAGTATGCCTAGCGGAGTTCGAGAGACCCAGTACTTC

clone size: .
V gene: TRBV23-1
J gene: TRBJ1-4
D gene: TRBD1
CDR3 protein: CASSLGDSYNEKLFF
CDR3 DNA: TGCGCCAGCAGTCTCGGGGACAGTTATAATGAAAAACTGTTTTTT

clone size: .
V gene: TRBV4-1
J gene: TRBJ2-7
D gene: .
CDR3 protein: CASSQVRTYVQYF
CDR3 DNA: TGCGCCAGCAGCCAAGTGCGAACCTACGTGCAGTACTTC

clone size: .
V gene: TRBV19
J gene: TRBJ2-2
D gene: TRBD2
CDR3 protein: CASRSRLAGVGGELFF
CDR3 DNA: TGTGCCAGTAGGTCCAGACTAGCGGGAGTTGGCGGGGAGCTGTTTTTT

clone size: few
V gene: TRBV10-2
J gene: TRBJ2-1
D gene: .
CDR3 protein: CATQGLPSYNEQFF
CDR3 DNA: TGCGCCACCCAGGGGCTACCCTCGTACAATGAGCAGTTCTTC

clone size: few
V gene: TRBV27
J gene: TRBJ2-7
D gene: TRBD2
CDR3 protein: CASSLIAGGHEQYF
CDR3 DNA: TGTGCCAGCAGTTTAATAGCGGGAGGTCACGAGCAGTACTTC

clone size: .
V gene: TRBV2
J gene: TRBJ2-7
D gene: .
CDR3 protein: CASTPRGRAYEQYF
CDR3 DNA: TGTGCCAGCACACCCCGCGGCAGAGCCTACGAGCAGTACTTC

clone size: .
V gene: TRBV20-1
J gene: TRBJ2-7
D gene: .
CDR3 protein: CSALLSYEQYF
CDR3 DNA: TGCAGTGCCCTTCTCTCCTACGAGCAGTACTTC

clone size: .
V gene: TRBV19
J gene: TRBJ2-7
D gene: .
CDR3 protein: CASSIVAGRNEQYF
CDR3 DNA: TGTGCCAGTAGTATTGTGGCAGGGAGGAACGAGCAGTACTTC

clone size: .
V gene: TRBV5-1
J gene: TRBJ1-2
D gene: TRBD1
CDR3 protein: CASSAGQGVPSYGYTF
CDR3 DNA: TGCGCCAGCAGCGCCGGACAGGGTGTCCCCTCCTATGGCTACACCTTC

clone size: .
V gene: TRBV11-2
J gene: TRBJ2-1
D gene: TRBD2
CDR3 protein: CASRRESGNSYNEQFF
CDR3 DNA: TGTGCCAGCAGACGAGAAAGCGGGAACTCCTACAATGAGCAGTTCTTC

clone size: .
V gene: TRBV28
J gene: TRBJ2-7
D gene: .
CDR3 protein: CASSLGQGRPYEQYF
CDR3 DNA: TGTGCCAGCAGTTTAGGTCAGGGGCGTCCCTACGAGCAGTACTTC

clone size: .
V gene: TRBV5-1
J gene: TRBJ1-3
D gene: .
CDR3 protein: CASSLQGTGPGNTIYF
CDR3 DNA: TGCGCCAGCAGCTTGCAGGGTACGGGCCCTGGAAACACCATATATTTT

clone size: .
V gene: TRBV7-9
J gene: TRBJ1-1
D gene: .
CDR3 protein: CASSNRDINTEAFF
CDR3 DNA: TGTGCCAGCTCGAACCGGGACATCAACACTGAAGCTTTCTTT

clone size: .
V gene: TRBV6-1
J gene: TRBJ1-5
D gene: .
CDR3 protein: CASRDRWSNQPQHF
CDR3 DNA: TGTGCCAGCAGGGACAGATGGAGCAATCAGCCCCAGCATTTT

clone size: .
V gene: TRBV19
J gene: TRBJ2-3
D gene: .
CDR3 protein: CASSVGTHSTDTQYF
CDR3 DNA: TGTGCCAGTAGTGTCGGGACACATAGCACAGATACGCAGTATTTT

clone size: .
V gene: TRBV7-9
J gene: TRBJ2-7
D gene: .
CDR3 protein: CASSPAWGGAFLRDYEQYF
CDR3 DNA: TGTGCCAGCAGCCCCGCTTGGGGGGGGGCCTTCCTACGCGACTACGAGCAGTACTTC

clone size: few
V gene: TRBV5-4
J gene: TRBJ1-1
D gene: .
CDR3 protein: CASTDRGARGAFF
CDR3 DNA: TGTGCCAGCACCGATCGGGGGGCTAGAGGAGCTTTCTTT

clone size: .
V gene: TRBV6-5
J gene: TRBJ1-1
D gene: TRBD1
CDR3 protein: CASRAQGRREAFF
CDR3 DNA: TGTGCCAGCAGGGCACAGGGGAGGAGGGAAGCTTTCTTT

clone size: .
V gene: TRBV5-1
J gene: TRBJ1-4
D gene: TRBD1
CDR3 protein: CASSLEGTANEKLFF
CDR3 DNA: TGCGCCAGCAGCTTGGAAGGGACAGCTAATGAAAAACTGTTTTTT

clone size: .
V gene: TRBV7-2
J gene: TRBJ1-2
D gene: TRBD1
CDR3 protein: CASSLGQGAFYGYTF
CDR3 DNA: TGTGCCAGCAGCTTAGGACAGGGAGCTTTCTATGGCTACACCTTC

clone size: .
V gene: TRBV15
J gene: TRBJ2-1
D gene: TRBD2
CDR3 protein: CATSRLHPTSGTYNEQFF
CDR3 DNA: TGTGCCACCAGCAGACTCCATCCGACTAGCGGGACATACAATGAGCAGTTCTTC

clone size: .
V gene: TRBV6-1
J gene: TRBJ1-2
D gene: .
CDR3 protein: CASNLDSLYGYTF
CDR3 DNA: TGTGCCAGCAATTTAGACAGCCTTTATGGCTACACCTTC

clone size: .
V gene: TRBV7-8
J gene: TRBJ2-2
D gene: .
CDR3 protein: CASSLTIPGTNTGELFF
CDR3 DNA: TGTGCCAGCAGCCTTACGATTCCGGGGACGAACACCGGGGAGCTGTTTTTT

clone size: .
V gene: TRBV4-1
J gene: TRBJ1-4
D gene: TRBD1
CDR3 protein: CASSHDTGGGEKLFF
CDR3 DNA: TGCGCCAGCAGCCACGATACAGGGGGCGGTGAAAAACTGTTTTTT

clone size: once
V gene: TRBV15
J gene: TRBJ2-7
D gene: .
CDR3 protein: CVRGFCEQYF
CDR3 DNA: TGTGTACGGGGTTTTTGCGAGCAGTACTTC